This T cell receptor (beta chain) was observed in a study of lymphopenia after photon versus proton radiotherapy. Between the trimmed V and J ends, which lost 0 bases and 2 bases, there was a span of 11 bases. The length of the CDR3 is 16 residues. In germline, CDR1 is SGHRS, CDR2 YFSETQ. TCRdb's table, derived via immunoSEQ multiplex PCR, lists solely in-frame clones and lacks some. The data contain 55,000 to 85,000 clones, 85% to 95% of them singletons. The rearrangement uses TRBV5-1 and TRBJ2-2; tentatively, D is TRBD2 (5 bases). The material was peripheral blood, obtained from a patient treated with photon-based radiotherapy. This sequence was found in a woman aged 40 to 50 with cholangiocarcinoma. The CDR3 nucleotides are TGCGCCAGCAGCTTGGCAAGCGGCCAAAACACCGGGGAGCTGTTTTTT. It specifies CASSLASGQNTGELFF.